Listed here are 19 T cell receptor beta chains from one sample, sequenced in a study of blood T cell repertoires in COVID-19. Sequencing was performed with immunoSEQ multiplex PCR; in TCRdb, only in-frame clones are kept and a portion is missing. Of under 250,000 clones in the sample, 80% to 90% were seen once. Sample: peripheral blood. All receptors come from a man younger than 40 with COVID-19, enrolled during active disease.

V and J are TRBV3-1 (or the pseudogene TRBV3-2) and TRBJ2-5; 8 bases match TRBD2. The ends lost 2 bases at V and 4 bases at J; junction bases unmatched: 3. This CDR3 has 14 amino acids. Germline CDR1 is LGHDT and CDR2 is YNNKEL (reference sequence). CDR3 sequence: CASSQLAGVETQYF. The CDR3 DNA sequence: TGTGCCAGCAGCCAACTAGCGGGCGTAGAGACCCAGTACTTC.

The chain combines TRBV7-8 with TRBJ2-7, with a possible D match to TRBD2 (5 bases). CDR3 size: 12 residues. The ends were cut back, 5 bases at V and 6 bases at J, with 11 bases in the middle. CDR1 is SGHVS, CDR2 FQNEAQ, per germline. CDR3 DNA sequence: TGTGCCAGCAGCCTCACTAGTTCCGAGCAGTACTTC. Its translation: CASSLTSSEQYF.

This rearrangement joins TRBV12-5 to TRBJ1-2; TRBD1 aligns across 8 bases. With 7 bases clipped from V and 8 bases from J, the junction kept 9 bases outside the gene matches. The CDR3 sequence is 13 residues long. Germline CDR1 and CDR2: LGHNT and FRNRAP. This chain's CDR3 is CASAETGAGGYTF. CDR3 in DNA: TGTGCTAGTGCAGAGACAGGGGCTGGCGGCTACACCTTC.

V gene TRBV12-3 or TRBV12-4 combines with J gene TRBJ2-5; D is undetermined. V lost 6 bases and J 7 bases, leaving 9 bases between the germline ends. This CDR3 is 11 amino acids long. CDR3 in amino acids: CASSLSGTQYF. CDR3 coding DNA: TGTGCCAGCAGCCTATCTGGGACCCAGTACTTC.

The chain employs TRBV6-5 and TRBJ2-4; the match to TRBD2 covers 8 bases. Per germline, CDR1 MNHEY and CDR2 SVGAGI. The junction had 9 bases not matched to a gene; V was cut back by 4 bases and J by 7 bases. The CDR3 runs to 15 residues. In DNA form, the CDR3 reads TGTGCCAGCAGTTCCTTGAGCGGGAGAAGGAACATTCAGTACTTC. Translation: CASSSLSGRRNIQYF.

Here the CDR3 DNA reads TGTGCCAGCAGCCCCGAGCGGGTTCCCTCGGGATATGAAAAACTGTTTTTT. Translated: CASSPERVPSGYEKLFF. This chain joins TRBV9 and TRBJ1-4; D not resolved. CDR1 is SGDLS and CDR2 is YYNGEE in the germline V gene. V was cut by 4 bases and J by 6 bases, with 22 bases left in between. The CDR3 covers 17 residues.

The chain links TRBV27 to TRBJ1-1, with D unresolved. There are 13 residues in the CDR3. V dropped 8 bases and J dropped 5 bases, with 15 bases sitting between them. CDR1 is MNHEY and CDR2 is SMNVEV in the germline V gene (reference sequence). CDR3 bases: TGTGCCAGCCAAGGGCAGGAGGTGACTGAAGCTTTCTTT. Translated: CASQGQEVTEAFF.

This sequence joins TRBV27 and TRBJ2-7; TRBD1 matches 8 bases. The germline V gene has CDR1 MNHEY and CDR2 SMNVEV (reference sequence). The CDR3 covers 13 residues. The junction had 2 bases not matched to a gene; V was cut back by 2 bases and J by 5 bases. The CDR3: CASSLQGANEQYF. The CDR3 DNA reads as TGTGCCAGCAGTTTACAGGGGGCGAACGAGCAGTACTTC.

The rearrangement links TRBV28 to TRBJ1-2, with D possibly being TRBD1 (6 bases). The CDR3 runs 14 residues. CDR1 and CDR2 (germline): MDHEN, SYDVKM. V was cut by 6 bases and J by 5 bases, with 16 bases left in between. The chain's CDR3 is CASSLRLQGYGYTF. In DNA form, the CDR3 reads TGTGCCAGCAGCTTACGGCTACAGGGTTATGGCTACACCTTC.

The rearrangement joins TRBV5-6 to TRBJ1-1; 7 bases align to TRBD1. The length of the CDR3 is 16 residues. V lost 1 base, J lost 1 base, and 7 bases stayed unmatched. The germline V gene encodes CDR1 SGHDT and CDR2 YYEEEE. CDR3 DNA: TGTGCCAGCAGCTTGACTCGGACAGGCCCGAACACTGAAGCTTTCTTT. Translating it yields CASSLTRTGPNTEAFF.

The chain carries TRBV9 and TRBJ1-3, with D possibly TRBD1 on 5 matching bases. The CDR3 has 16 residues. Trimming took 0 bases from V and 2 from J, leaving 12 bases between them. The germline CDR1 and CDR2 sequences are SGDLS and YYNGEE. CDR3 sequence (DNA): TGTGCCAGCAGCGTAGAGGGCAGGGTGGCTGGAAACACCATATATTTT. Its protein product is CASSVEGRVAGNTIYF.

The chain couples TRBV19 to TRBJ1-2; 7 nucleotides agree with TRBD1. CDR1 is LNHDA and CDR2 is SQIVND in the germline V gene (reference sequence). Trimming at V came to 5 bases and at J to 4 bases, leaving 10 bases not matched to a gene. This CDR3 comprises 15 residues. CDR3 DNA: TGTGCCAGTAGTTGGTCAGGGGGTTCGAGCTATGGCTACACCTTC. This encodes CASSWSGGSSYGYTF.

This chain links TRBV11-2 with TRBJ2-3; 11 bases match TRBD2. V trimming: 6 bases; J trimming: 5 bases; junction bases outside the gene matches: 7. The CDR3 runs 15 residues. Germline CDR1 reads SGHAT; CDR2 reads FQNNGV. The CDR3 sequence: CASSPNLAGGDTQYF. CDR3 DNA sequence: TGTGCCAGCAGTCCCAATCTAGCGGGGGGAGATACGCAGTATTTT.

The chain carries TRBV9 and TRBJ1-1; weak D call: TRBD1 (6 bases). Germline V CDR1 and CDR2: SGDLS, YYNGEE. V lost 0 bases, J lost 8 bases, and 17 bases lay in between. The CDR3 covers 15 residues. The DNA for the CDR3 is TGTGCCAGCAGCGTAGCTTGGGACACTCTGGCCGAAGCTTTCTTT. Amino acid sequence: CASSVAWDTLAEAFF.

The chain uses TRBV18 and TRBJ1-6; D gene ambiguous. Germline values: CDR1 KGHSH, CDR2 LQKENI. The CDR3 extends over 14 amino acids. With 3 bases removed from V and 10 bases from J, the gap between germline ends came to 13 bases. CDR3 region: CASSPPGGSSPLHF. DNA of the CDR3: TGTGCCAGCTCACCTCCCGGCGGGTCCTCACCCCTCCACTTT.

This rearrangement joins TRBV29-1 to TRBJ2-2; the match to TRBD1 covers 11 bases. The CDR3 contains 16 residues. V lost 5 bases and J lost 3; bases outside the gene matches: 8. In germline, CDR1 is SQVTM, CDR2 ANQGSEA. DNA of the CDR3: TGCAGCGTTCGAGGACAGGGGGCTCGGGACACCGGGGAGCTGTTTTTT. Amino acid sequence: CSVRGQGARDTGELFF.

This clone was detected only once. The rearrangement joins TRBV7-9 to TRBJ2-7, with TRBD2 as a possible D gene (6 bases). Germline CDR1 SEHNR, CDR2 FQNEAQ (reference sequence). The CDR3 runs 15 residues. The V end was cut by 2 bases, the J end by 7 bases, with 18 bases between. CDR3 protein: CASSLKTAGLEEQYF. DNA for the CDR3: TGTGCCAGCAGCTTAAAAACAGCGGGCCTGGAGGAGCAGTACTTC.

The CDR3 reads CASSLGTVNQPQHF. The CDR3 coding sequence is TGTGCCAGCAGCTTGGGAACAGTCAATCAGCCCCAGCATTTT. The rearrangement uses TRBV5-5 and TRBJ1-5; D is unresolved. V lost 0 bases, J lost 3 bases, and 7 bases lay in between. This CDR3 comprises 14 residues. Germline CDR1 and CDR2: SGHKS and YYEKEE (reference sequence).

The gene calls are TRBV7-3 and TRBJ2-7; D remains ambiguous. CDR3 size: 12 residues. Germline CDR1 SGHTA, CDR2 FQGTGA. The ends were cut back, 4 bases at V and 3 bases at J, with 7 bases in the middle. CDR3 nucleotides: TGTGCCAGCAGCTCCCCAGGCTACGAGCAGTACTTC. This codes for CASSSPGYEQYF.